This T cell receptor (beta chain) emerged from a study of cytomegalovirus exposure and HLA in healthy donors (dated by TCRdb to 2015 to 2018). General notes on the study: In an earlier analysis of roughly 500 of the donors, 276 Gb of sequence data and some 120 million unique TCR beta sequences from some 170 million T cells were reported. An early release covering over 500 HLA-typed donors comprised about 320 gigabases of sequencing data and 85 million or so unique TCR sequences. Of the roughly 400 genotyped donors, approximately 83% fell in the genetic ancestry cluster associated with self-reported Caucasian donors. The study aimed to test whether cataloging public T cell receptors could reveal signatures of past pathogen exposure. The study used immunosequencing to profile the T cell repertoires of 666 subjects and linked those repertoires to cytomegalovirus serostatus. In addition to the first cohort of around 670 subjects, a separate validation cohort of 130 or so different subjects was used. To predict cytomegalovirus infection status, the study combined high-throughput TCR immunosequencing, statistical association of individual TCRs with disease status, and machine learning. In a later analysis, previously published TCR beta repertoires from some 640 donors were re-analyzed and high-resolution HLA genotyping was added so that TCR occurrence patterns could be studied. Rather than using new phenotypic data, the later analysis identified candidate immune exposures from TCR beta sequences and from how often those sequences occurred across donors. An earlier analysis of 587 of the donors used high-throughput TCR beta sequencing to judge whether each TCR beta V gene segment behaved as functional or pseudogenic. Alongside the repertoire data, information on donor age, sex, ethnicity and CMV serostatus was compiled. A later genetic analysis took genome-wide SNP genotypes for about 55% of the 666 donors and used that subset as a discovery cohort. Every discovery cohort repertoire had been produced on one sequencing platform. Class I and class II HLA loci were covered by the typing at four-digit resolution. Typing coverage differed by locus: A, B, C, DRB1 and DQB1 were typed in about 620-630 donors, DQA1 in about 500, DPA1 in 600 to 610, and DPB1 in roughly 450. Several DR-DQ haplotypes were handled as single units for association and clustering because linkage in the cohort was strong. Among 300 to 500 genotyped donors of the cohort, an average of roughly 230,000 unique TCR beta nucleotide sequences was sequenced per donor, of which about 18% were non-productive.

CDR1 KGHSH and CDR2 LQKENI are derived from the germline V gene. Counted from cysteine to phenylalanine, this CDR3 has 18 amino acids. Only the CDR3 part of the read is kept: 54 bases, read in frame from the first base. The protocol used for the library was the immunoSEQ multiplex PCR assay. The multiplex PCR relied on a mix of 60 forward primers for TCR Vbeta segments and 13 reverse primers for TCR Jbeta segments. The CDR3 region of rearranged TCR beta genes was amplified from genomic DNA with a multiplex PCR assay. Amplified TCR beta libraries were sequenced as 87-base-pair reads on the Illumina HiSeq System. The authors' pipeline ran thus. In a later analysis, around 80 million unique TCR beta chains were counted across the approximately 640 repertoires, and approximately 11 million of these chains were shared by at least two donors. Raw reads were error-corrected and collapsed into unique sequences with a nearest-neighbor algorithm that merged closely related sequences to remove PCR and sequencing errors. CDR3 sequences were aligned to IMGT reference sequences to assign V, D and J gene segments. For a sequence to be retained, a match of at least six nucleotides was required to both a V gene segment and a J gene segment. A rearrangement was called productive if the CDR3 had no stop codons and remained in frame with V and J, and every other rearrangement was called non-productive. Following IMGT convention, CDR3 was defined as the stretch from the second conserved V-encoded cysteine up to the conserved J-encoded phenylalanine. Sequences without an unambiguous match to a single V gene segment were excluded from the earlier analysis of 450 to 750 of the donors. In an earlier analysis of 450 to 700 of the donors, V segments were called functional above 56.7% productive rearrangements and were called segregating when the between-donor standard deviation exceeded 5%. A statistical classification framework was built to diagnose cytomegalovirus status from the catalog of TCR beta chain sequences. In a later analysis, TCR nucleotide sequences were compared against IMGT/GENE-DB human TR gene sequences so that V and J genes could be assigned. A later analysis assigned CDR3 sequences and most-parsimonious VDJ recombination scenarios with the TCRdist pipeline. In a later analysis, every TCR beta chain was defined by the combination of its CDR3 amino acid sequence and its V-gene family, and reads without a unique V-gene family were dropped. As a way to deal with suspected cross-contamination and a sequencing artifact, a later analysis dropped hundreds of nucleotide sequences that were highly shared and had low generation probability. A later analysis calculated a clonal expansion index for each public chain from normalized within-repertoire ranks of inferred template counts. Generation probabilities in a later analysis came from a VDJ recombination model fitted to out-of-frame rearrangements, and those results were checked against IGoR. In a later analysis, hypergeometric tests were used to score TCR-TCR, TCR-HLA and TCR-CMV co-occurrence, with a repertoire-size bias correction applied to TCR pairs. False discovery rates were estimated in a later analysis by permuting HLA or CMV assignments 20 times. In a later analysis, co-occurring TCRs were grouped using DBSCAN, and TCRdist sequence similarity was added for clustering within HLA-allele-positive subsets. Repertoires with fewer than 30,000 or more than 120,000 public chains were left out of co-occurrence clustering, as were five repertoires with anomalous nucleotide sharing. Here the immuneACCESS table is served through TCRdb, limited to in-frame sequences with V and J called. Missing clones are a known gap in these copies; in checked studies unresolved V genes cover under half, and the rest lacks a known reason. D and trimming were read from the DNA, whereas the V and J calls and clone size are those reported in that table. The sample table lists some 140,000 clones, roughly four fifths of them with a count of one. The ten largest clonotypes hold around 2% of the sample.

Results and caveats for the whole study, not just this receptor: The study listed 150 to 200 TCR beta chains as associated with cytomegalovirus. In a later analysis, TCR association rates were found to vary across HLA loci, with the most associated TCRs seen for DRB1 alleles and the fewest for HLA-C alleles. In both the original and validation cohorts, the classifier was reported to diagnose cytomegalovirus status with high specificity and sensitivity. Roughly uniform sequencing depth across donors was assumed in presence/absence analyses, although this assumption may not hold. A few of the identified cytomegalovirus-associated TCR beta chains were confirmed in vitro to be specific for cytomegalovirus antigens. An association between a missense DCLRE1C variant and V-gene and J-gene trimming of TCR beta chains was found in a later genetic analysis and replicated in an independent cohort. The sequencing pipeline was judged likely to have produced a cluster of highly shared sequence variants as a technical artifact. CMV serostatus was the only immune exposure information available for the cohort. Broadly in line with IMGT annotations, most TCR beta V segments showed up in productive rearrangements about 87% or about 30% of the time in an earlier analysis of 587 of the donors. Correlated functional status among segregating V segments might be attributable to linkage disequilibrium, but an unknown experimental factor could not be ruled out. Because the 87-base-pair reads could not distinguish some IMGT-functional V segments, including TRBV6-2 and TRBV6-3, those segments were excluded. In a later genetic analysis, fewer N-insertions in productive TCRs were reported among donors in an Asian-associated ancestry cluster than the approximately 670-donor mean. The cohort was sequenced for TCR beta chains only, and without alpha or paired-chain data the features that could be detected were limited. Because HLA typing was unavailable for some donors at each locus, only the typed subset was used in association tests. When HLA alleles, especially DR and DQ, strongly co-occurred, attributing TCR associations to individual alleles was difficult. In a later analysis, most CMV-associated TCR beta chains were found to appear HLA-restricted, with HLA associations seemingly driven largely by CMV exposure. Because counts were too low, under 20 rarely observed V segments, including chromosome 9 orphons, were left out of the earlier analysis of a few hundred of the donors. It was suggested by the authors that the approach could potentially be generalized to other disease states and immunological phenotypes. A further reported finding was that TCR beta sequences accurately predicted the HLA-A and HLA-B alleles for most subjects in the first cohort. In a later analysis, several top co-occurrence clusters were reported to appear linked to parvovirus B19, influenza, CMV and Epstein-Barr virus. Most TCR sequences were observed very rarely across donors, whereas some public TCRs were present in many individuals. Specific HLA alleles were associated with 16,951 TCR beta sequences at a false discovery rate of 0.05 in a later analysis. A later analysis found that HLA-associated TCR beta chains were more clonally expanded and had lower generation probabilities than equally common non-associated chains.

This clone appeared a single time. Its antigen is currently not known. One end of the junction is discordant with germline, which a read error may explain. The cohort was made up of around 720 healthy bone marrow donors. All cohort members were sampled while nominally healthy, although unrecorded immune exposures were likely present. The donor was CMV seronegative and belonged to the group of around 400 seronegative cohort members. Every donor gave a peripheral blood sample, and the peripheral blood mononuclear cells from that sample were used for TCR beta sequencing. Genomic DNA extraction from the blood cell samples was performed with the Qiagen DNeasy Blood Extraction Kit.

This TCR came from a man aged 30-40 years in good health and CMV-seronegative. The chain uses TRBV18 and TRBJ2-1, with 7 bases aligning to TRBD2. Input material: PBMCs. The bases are TGTGCCAGCTCACCAATCGGCCCTGGGAGCGGGGACTACAATAAGCAGTTCTTC. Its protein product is CASSPIGPGSGDYNKQFF.